Listed below are T cell receptor beta chains from one sample, sequenced in a study of shared clonotypes between healthy human individuals. The protocol was immunoSEQ multiplex PCR, while the TCRdb copy is restricted to in-frame clones and leaves out a portion. Of some 1.5 million clones listed, nearly 99% were seen once; the top ten hold 0.4% to 0.45%. Sequencing input: naive CD4+ T cells sorted from blood. Every receptor here comes from a man aged 25 to 45 in good health. The CDR3 runs from the conserved cysteine through the conserved F or W. The D gene is left open where the match is weak. Only some rows state a clone size, as once, few, many or a class for expanded clones.

length	D	J	size	V	DNA	CDR3
15	TRBD2	TRBJ2-2	-	TRBV29-1	TGCAGCGTTTCCGGACTAGCGGGCAAAACCGGGGAGCTGTTTTTT	CSVSGLAGKTGELFF
14	-	TRBJ2-5	few	TRBV7-2	TGTGCCAGCAGCTTAGGAGGGACCTCAGAGACCCAGTACTTC	CASSLGGTSETQYF
13	-	TRBJ2-1	-	TRBV5-4	TGTGCCAGCAGCCCCGTCGGGCCCAATGAGCAGTTCTTC	CASSPVGPNEQFF
13	-	TRBJ2-3	-	TRBV6-1	TGTGCCAGCAGTGCCAAGGGCACAGATACGCAGTATTTT	CASSAKGTDTQYF
11	-	TRBJ2-2	-	TRBV2	TGTGCCAGCAGTGTTGCCGGGGAGCTGTTTTTT	CASSVAGELFF
13	-	TRBJ1-2	-	TRBV28	TGTGCCAGCAGGACAGGTTCTAACTATGGCTACACCTTC	CASRTGSNYGYTF
11	-	TRBJ2-1	-	TRBV6-5	TGTGCCAGCAGCCCTGGTCTGCTCCAGTTCTTC	CASSPGLLQFF
13	-	TRBJ1-1	-	TRBV14	TGTGCCAGCAGCCAAGATTGGTGGGCTGAAGCTTTCTTT	CASSQDWWAEAFF
13	-	TRBJ2-7	once	TRBV5-5	TGTGCCAGCAGACTACTAGGCTCCTACGAGCAGTACTTC	CASRLLGSYEQYF
12	-	TRBJ2-7	once	TRBV30	TGTGCCCGCAAGCTGAGCGCCTACGAGCAGTACTTC	CARKLSAYEQYF
15	-	TRBJ1-1	-	TRBV9	TGTGCCAGCAGCGTTGGGGGACTTCAACAGGGAAAAGCTTTCTTT	CASSVGGLQQGKAFF
14	-	TRBJ1-1	-	TRBV6-5	TGTGCCAGCAGTTACTCTAAGGCGAACACTGAAGCTTTCTTT	CASSYSKANTEAFF
12	-	TRBJ2-3	-	TRBV2	TGTGCCAGCAGTGGGGGTAGTGATACGCAGTATTTT	CASSGGSDTQYF
13	TRBD1	TRBJ2-5	-	TRBV28	TGTGCCAGCACCGCGACAGGGCTGGAGACCCAGTACTTC	CASTATGLETQYF
15	-	TRBJ1-2	-	TRBV6-5	TGTGCCAGCAGCCACAACGTCCAAGGGGCCTATGGCTACACCTTC	CASSHNVQGAYGYTF
13	TRBD1	TRBJ2-7	-	TRBV19	TGTGCCAGTAGTGAGACAGGGTTCTACGAGCAGTACTTC	CASSETGFYEQYF
13	-	TRBJ1-2	-	TRBV19	TGTGCCAGTAGTATTTTAGGTAGCTATGGCTACACCTTC	CASSILGSYGYTF
17	TRBD2	TRBJ2-1	-	TRBV5-1	TGCGCCAGCAGCTTGGAACAGACTAGCGGGAGGGCCCGGAGTGGGTTCTTC	CASSLEQTSGRARSGFF
14	TRBD2	TRBJ2-7	-	TRBV10-2	TGCGCCAGCAGGACTAGCGGGAGGGGTAACGAGCAGTACTTC	CASRTSGRGNEQYF
16	TRBD1	TRBJ2-4	-	TRBV5-8	TGTGCCAGCAGCCCAAGGACAGGGGGCTTTTCTTGCATTCAGTACTTC	CASSPRTGGFSCIQYF
15	TRBD1	TRBJ2-3	once	TRBV28	TGTGCCAGCAGTATCCGGGACAGGGCCACAGATACGCAGTATTTT	CASSIRDRATDTQYF
13	-	TRBJ2-3	-	TRBV29-1	TGCAGCGTCGGTCATAGCATCACAGATACGCAGTATTTT	CSVGHSITDTQYF
15	-	TRBJ2-7	-	TRBV18	TGTGCCAGCTCACCATCGGGTGGCCCCTCCTACGAGCAGTACTTC	CASSPSGGPSYEQYF
16	TRBD1	TRBJ1-2	-	TRBV18	TGTGCCAGCTCACCTGGGACAGGACATCAAGGGTATGGCTACACCTTC	CASSPGTGHQGYGYTF
14	TRBD1	TRBJ1-1	-	TRBV7-8	TGTGCCAGCAGCCTGACCGGGACAGGGGGGAAAGCTTTCTTT	CASSLTGTGGKAFF
20	TRBD1	TRBJ2-3	once	TRBV4-1	TGCGCCAGCAGCGATCACAGGGGGCGCAGGGCGGGCAGCGTGACAGATACGCAGTATTTT	CASSDHRGRRAGSVTDTQYF
15	-	TRBJ2-7	-	TRBV6-1	TGTGCCAGCAGTGAAGGGGGTGGATCTACCTACGAGCAGTACTTC	CASSEGGGSTYEQYF
15	-	TRBJ2-7	-	TRBV6-1	TGTGCCAGCAGTGAGGGGGGACGGCACCTTTACGAGCAGTACTTC	CASSEGGRHLYEQYF
15	TRBD1	TRBJ1-5	once	TRBV4-1	TGCGCCAGCAGCCAAAGACAGGGGATTCATCAGCCCCAGCATTTT	CASSQRQGIHQPQHF